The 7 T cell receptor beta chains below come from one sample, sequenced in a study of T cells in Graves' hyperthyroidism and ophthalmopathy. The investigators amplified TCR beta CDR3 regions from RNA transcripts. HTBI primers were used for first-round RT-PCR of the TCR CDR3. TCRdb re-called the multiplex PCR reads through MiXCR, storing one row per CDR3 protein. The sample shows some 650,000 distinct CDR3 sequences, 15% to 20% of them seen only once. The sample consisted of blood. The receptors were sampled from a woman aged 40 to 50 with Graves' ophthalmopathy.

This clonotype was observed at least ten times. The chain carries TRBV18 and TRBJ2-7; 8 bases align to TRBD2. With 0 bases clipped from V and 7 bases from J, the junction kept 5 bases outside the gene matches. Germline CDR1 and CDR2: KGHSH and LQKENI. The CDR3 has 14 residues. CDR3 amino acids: CASSPPGRAGEQYF. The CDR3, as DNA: TGTGCCAGCTCACCACCCGGGAGGGCCGGGGAGCAGTACTTC.

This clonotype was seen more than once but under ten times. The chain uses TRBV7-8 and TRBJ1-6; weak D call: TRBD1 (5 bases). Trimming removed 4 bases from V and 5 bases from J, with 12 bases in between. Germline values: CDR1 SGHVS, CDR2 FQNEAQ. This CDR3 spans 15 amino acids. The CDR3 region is CASSSHGQDNSPLHF. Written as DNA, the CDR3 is TGTGCCAGCAGCTCCCACGGACAAGATAATTCACCCCTCCACTTT.

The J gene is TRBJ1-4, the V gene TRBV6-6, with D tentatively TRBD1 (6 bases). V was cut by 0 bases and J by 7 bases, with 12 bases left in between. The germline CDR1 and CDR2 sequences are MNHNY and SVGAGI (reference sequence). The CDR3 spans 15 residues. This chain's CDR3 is CASSYSTQGSEKLFF. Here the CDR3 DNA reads TGTGCCAGCAGTTACTCGACCCAGGGGTCTGAAAAACTGTTTTTT.

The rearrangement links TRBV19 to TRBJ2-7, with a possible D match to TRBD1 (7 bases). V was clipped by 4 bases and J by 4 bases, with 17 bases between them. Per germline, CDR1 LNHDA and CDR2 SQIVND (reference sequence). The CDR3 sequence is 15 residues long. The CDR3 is CASSTQGGGQYEQYF. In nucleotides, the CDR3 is TGTGCCAGTAGTACGCAGGGGGGCGGCCAATACGAGCAGTACTTC.

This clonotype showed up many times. The CDR3 region is CAWSVPEGGPDTQYF. CDR3 in DNA: TGTGCCTGGAGTGTACCCGAGGGTGGGCCAGATACGCAGTATTTT. This chain links TRBV30 with TRBJ2-3; D might be TRBD2 (5 bases). The CDR3 is 15 residues long. Per germline, CDR1 GTSNPN and CDR2 SVGIG (reference sequence). Trimming left V 0 bases short and J 4 bases short, with 14 bases between.

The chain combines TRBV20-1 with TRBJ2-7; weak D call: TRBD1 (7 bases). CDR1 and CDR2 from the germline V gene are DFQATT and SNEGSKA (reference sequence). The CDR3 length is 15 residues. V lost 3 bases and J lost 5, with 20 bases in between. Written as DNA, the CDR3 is TGCAGTGCTAGCCGAGCGTCCAGGGGGGCGGACGAGCAGTACTTC. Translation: CSASRASRGADEQYF.

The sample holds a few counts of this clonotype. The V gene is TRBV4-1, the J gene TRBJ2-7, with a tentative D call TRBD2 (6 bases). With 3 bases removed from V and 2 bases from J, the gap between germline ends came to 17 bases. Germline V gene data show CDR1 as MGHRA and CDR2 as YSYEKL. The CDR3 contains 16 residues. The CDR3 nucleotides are TGCGCCAGCAGCCAGGAGGGGACTGATATTCCCTACGAGCAGTACTTC. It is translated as CASSQEGTDIPYEQYF.